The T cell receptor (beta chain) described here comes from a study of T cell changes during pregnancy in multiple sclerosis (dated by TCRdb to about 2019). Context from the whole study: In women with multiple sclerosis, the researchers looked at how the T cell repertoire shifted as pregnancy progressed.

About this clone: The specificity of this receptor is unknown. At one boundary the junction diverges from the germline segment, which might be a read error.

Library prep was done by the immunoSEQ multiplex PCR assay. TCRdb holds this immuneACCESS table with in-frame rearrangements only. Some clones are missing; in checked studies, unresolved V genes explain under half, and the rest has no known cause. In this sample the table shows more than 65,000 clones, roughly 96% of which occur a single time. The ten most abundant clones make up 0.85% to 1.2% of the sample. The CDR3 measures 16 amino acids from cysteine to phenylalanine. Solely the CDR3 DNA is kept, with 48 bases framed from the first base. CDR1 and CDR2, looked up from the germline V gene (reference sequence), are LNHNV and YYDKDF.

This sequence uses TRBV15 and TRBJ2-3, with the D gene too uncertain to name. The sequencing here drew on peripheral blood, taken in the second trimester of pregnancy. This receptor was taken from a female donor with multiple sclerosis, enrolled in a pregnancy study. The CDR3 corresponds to CATSRERGRSTDTQYF. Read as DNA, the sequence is TGTGCCACCAGCCGAGAACGAGGTCGATCCACAGATACGCAGTATTTT.